The rows below give T cell receptor beta chains drawn from one sample of a study of blood T cell repertoires in COVID-19. Data came from immunoSEQ multiplex PCR; TCRdb stores just in-frame clones and leaves some out. The repertoire holds 250,000 or so clones, 86% seen once, with roughly 12% in the top ten. The source material was peripheral blood. These receptors were obtained from a man aged 80 or over with acute or convalescent COVID-19. CDR3s include the opening cysteine and the closing phenylalanine or tryptophan. Each record gives: V gene, D gene, CDR3 protein. A D gene is named only where the DNA matches it firmly.

>TRBV27|.
CASSSLGRQGYTF
>TRBV19|TRBD1
CASSPRDRGGNQPQHF
>TRBV27|TRBD1
CASSPGTGNQPQHF
>TRBV5-4|.
CASSLGGLLNTEAFF
>TRBV12-3/TRBV12-4|.
CASSLRGTAFF
>TRBV4-1|.
CASSQAGTGGYGYTF
>TRBV7-2|.
CASSAQWIETQYF
>TRBV3-1/TRBV3-2|.
CAGSRAGTQETQYF
>TRBV5-4|.
CASSLGPTDTQYF
>TRBV19|.
CASAPRVSEGYEQYF
>TRBV6-6|.
CASSPAGLEQYF
>TRBV28|.
CASRPGNGQPQHF
>TRBV25-1|.
CASSVYEKLFF
>TRBV29-1|.
CSVGPTGDNQPQHF
>TRBV20-1|.
CSARSPVRAFF
>TRBV19|TRBD1
CASNSPGQGIETQYF
>TRBV20-1|.
CSASAGPGELFF
>TRBV27|TRBD2
CASSLLSSGSADTQYF
>TRBV27|TRBD2
CASSWTSGPSYNEQFF
>TRBV7-2|.
CASSLESGGIRPQHF
>TRBV4-3|.
CASTFRGRTGYGYTF
>TRBV5-6|.
CASSFGRGSTNYGYTF
>TRBV11-2|TRBD2
CASSLGGVSGRAYEQYF
>TRBV7-3|TRBD1
CASSPGQNYGYTF
>TRBV28|.
CASSQSGPETQYF
>TRBV18|.
CASSPRTAQETQYF
>TRBV19|.
CASSLGGARDQPQHF
>TRBV15|.
CATSGETGSSGNTIYF
>TRBV9|TRBD1
CASSAGTGYNEQFF
>TRBV7-9|.
CASSRELGETQYF
>TRBV2|TRBD1
CASSRDRGSPNTEAFF
>TRBV28|.
CASSLTFYEQYF
>TRBV5-1|.
CASSRAGGLNSPLHF
>TRBV5-1|.
CASWGLVGETQYF
>TRBV3-1/TRBV3-2|.
CASSQGGGYGYTF
>TRBV9|TRBD1
CASSARQGYQETQYF
>TRBV10-3|TRBD2
CATWTSGSNEQFF
>TRBV28|.
CASMRVDIYEQYF
>TRBV18|.
CASSRGQNTEAFF
>TRBV6-2/TRBV6-3|.
CASSSQRLNNQPQHF
>TRBV19|TRBD1
CASSPGAGGINSPLHF
>TRBV27|TRBD2
CASSLSSSGISYEQFF
>TRBV6-5|.
CASSPGTRGYTEAFF
>TRBV3-1/TRBV3-2|TRBD2
CASSPFGSGNLGSTQYF
>TRBV6-5|TRBD1
CASGQGVNEKLFF
>TRBV19|.
CASSTGSGGRYGYTF
>TRBV5-1|TRBD1
CASSLTGESYNEQFF
>TRBV5-1|.
CASSLDSTIYNEQFF
>TRBV5-4|.
CASSLTRSSYNEQFF
>TRBV18|TRBD2
CASSGGTPVAGELFF
>TRBV18|TRBD1
CASSPNLKQGETEAFF
>TRBV5-6|.
CASSLAPMGLTYGYTF